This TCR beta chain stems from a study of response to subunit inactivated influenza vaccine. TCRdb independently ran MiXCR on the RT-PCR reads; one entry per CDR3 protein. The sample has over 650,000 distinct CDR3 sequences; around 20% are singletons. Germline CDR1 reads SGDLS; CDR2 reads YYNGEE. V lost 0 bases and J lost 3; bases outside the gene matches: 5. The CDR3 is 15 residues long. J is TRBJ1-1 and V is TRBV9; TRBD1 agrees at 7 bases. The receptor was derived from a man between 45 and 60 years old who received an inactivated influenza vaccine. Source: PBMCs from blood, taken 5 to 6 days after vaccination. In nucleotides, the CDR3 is TGTGCCAGCAGCGTAGGTGGGACAGTAGACACTGAAGCTTTCTTT. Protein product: CASSVGGTVDTEAFF.